This T cell receptor (beta chain) stems from a study of blood T cell repertoires in COVID-19. Study overall: Samples representing acute and convalescent COVID-19 were sourced from the United States, Italy and Spain. Sample material is recorded as cDNA or gDNA derived from T cells, B-cell-depleted T cells, or PBMCs.

Per germline, CDR1 SGHVS and CDR2 FNYEAQ. The V and J ends lost 4 bases and 7 bases, in that order; junction bases with no gene match: 9. The CDR3 is made up of 15 amino acids. In the authors' workflow: By means of reference gene primer amplification, nucleated cell counts were estimated. The method was immunoSEQ multiplex PCR; TCRdb's version includes in-frame clones alone and lacks a portion of them. V, J and clone size are taken as reported in that table, and D and trimming were inferred from the DNA itself. The sample consists of tens of thousands of clones, about nine tenths of them appearing once.

This chain joins TRBV7-6 and TRBJ1-5; TRBD1 agrees at 8 bases. Sample: peripheral blood. This TCR derives from a human donor in a cohort sampled during active COVID-19. CDR3 sequence: CASSSTGGKEQPQHF. CDR3 sequence (DNA): TGTGCCAGCAGCTCTACAGGGGGTAAGGAGCAGCCCCAGCATTTT.